This T cell receptor (beta chain) was retrieved from a study of Ad26.COV2.S vaccination and SARS-CoV-2 variants. Study findings and constraints: Relative to placebo recipients, vaccine recipients exhibited elevated spike-specific TCR breadth. Substantial post-vaccination breadth of spike-specific CD8+ and CD4+ T cell responses was reported. It was found that vaccine and placebo recipients had similar non-spike TCR breadth.

About this clone: Its antigen is as yet unknown.

Generated by immunoSEQ multiplex PCR, the TCRdb table keeps only in-frame clones and is missing some. The sample has around 350,000 clones; 85% are singletons. With V trimmed by 5 bases and J by 2 bases, 12 bases remained unmatched. The CDR3 sequence is 17 residues long. Germline V lookup: CDR1 MNHEY, CDR2 SVGEGT. As to treatment: over 15 received Ad26.COV2.S at low or high dose, single or two shots; about 5 received placebo; per-sample allocation not given. Sampling was done on day 63 after the first vaccine or placebo injection. The chain joins TRBV6-2 or TRBV6-3 to TRBJ2-3; 8 bases align to TRBD2. This specimen consisted of peripheral blood, obtained in a trial of Ad26.COV2.S vaccine versus placebo. This receptor was taken from a person between 18 and 59 years old who received the Ad26.COV2.S COVID-19 vaccine or a placebo. The CDR3 DNA is TGTGCCAGCAGTACGCATCCGGGGGGGGCGGACACAGATACGCAGTATTTT. The encoded protein is CASSTHPGGADTDTQYF.